The present entry profiles one TCR beta chain with its context. This clone is considered medium-sized (0.01 to 0.1%). Its antigen is unknown. Per-base qualities were not stored, and no clone one base away is much larger. This entry belongs to a study of tumor-infiltrating lymphocytes in localized non-small cell lung cancer (dated by TCRdb to the early 2020s). Describing the broader study: The cohort included patients whose samples were collected after neoadjuvant chemotherapy, as well as both smokers and never-smokers and several histologies. Each patient contributed resected tumor tissue and uninvolved lung tissue from the same patient, described as non-adjacent to the tumor. The same patients underwent several integrated assays, with TCR sequencing performed together with flow cytometry, multiplex immunofluorescence, RNA-seq, exome sequencing and proteomics. The overall ICON cohort comprised fewer than 170 surgical patients with localized non-small cell lung cancer whose tumors were resected. A total of some 55 patients were part of the paired comparison of immunoSEQ T-cell fraction between tumor and uninvolved lung. Findings and caveats that apply to the study as a whole: Recurrence-free survival showed no association with tumor T-cell fraction measured by TCR sequencing (p = 0.61). TCR-derived T-cell fraction did not differ between the flow cytometry-defined immunotypes IM1 (good prognosis) and IM2 (poor prognosis). Because different assays used different pieces of the same tissue, technical variation could not be distinguished from intratumor heterogeneity. In line with immunofluorescence CD3 counts, TCRbeta sequencing supported higher T cell infiltration in tumors compared with uninvolved lung tissue. Assay coverage varied across patients depending on available tissue quantity, so only a subset of the cohort had TCR sequencing.

The germline V gene yields SNHLY for CDR1 and FYNNEI for CDR2. V has 6 bases trimmed and J has 3 bases trimmed; junction bases matching no gene number 4. Including the terminal cysteine and phenylalanine, the CDR3 comprises 13 residues. Only the CDR3 DNA stays, 39 bases, in frame from base 1. TCR sequencing with the immunoSEQ assay provided the T-cell fraction in tumor and uninvolved lung tissue. As for how the authors treated the data: To analyze survival, patients were divided into a high T-cell fraction group (upper tertile) and a low T-cell fraction group (lower two tertiles), and the two groups were compared using a log-rank test. Paired tumor versus uninvolved lung differences in T-cell fraction were tested with a signed-rank test. TCRdb mirrors the immuneACCESS table, restricted to in-frame sequences. Some clones are absent from its copies; in checked studies, under half trace to an unresolved V gene, and the reason for the others is unknown. Clonal size and the V and J genes are those of that table, whereas D and trimming came from the DNA. For this sample there are 9,500 to 10,000 clones; approximately 77% appear just once. Around 21% of the sample goes to the ten largest clones.

Enrollment in ICON was initiated in early 2016, and the last patient was enrolled in 2018. From a subcohort of approximately 76 patients, fresh tumor and matched uninvolved tissue were collected for in-depth immune analyses, including TCR sequencing. DNA isolated from bulk tissue, without cell sorting, was used for TCR sequencing. Sequenced material: lung tumor tissue. The rearrangement combines TRBV2 with TRBJ1-1; a stretch of 7 junction bases matches TRBD1. The receptor was derived from a human donor with non-small cell lung cancer. CDR3 sequence: CASRPDRDTEAFF. The DNA sequence reads TGTGCCAGCAGGCCCGACAGGGACACTGAAGCTTTCTTT.